This entry is about one T cell receptor (beta chain). Germline V gives CDR1 MNHEY, CDR2 SVGAGI. The CDR3 length is 13 residues. V lost 8 bases to trimming and J lost 3 bases, with 10 bases between them. The sample is drawn from a study of blood T cell repertoires in COVID-19. Study overall: Sources were T cells, B-cell-depleted T cells, or PBMCs; the material itself was cDNA or gDNA.

Patients of the Seattle cohort, enrolled during active infection, were followed longitudinally. Sequenced by immunoSEQ multiplex PCR; TCRdb stores in-frame clones only, minus some. This table has 150,000 to 200,000 clones, approximately 90% appearing once. This receptor was taken from a woman between 70 and 85 years old with COVID-19, enrolled during active disease. Sequencing used peripheral blood. This chain uses TRBV6-5 with TRBJ1-4, with TRBD1 as a possible D gene (6 bases). The CDR3: CASGGAANEKLFF. The CDR3 DNA follows: TGTGCCAGCGGGGGGGCTGCTAATGAAAAACTGTTTTTT.